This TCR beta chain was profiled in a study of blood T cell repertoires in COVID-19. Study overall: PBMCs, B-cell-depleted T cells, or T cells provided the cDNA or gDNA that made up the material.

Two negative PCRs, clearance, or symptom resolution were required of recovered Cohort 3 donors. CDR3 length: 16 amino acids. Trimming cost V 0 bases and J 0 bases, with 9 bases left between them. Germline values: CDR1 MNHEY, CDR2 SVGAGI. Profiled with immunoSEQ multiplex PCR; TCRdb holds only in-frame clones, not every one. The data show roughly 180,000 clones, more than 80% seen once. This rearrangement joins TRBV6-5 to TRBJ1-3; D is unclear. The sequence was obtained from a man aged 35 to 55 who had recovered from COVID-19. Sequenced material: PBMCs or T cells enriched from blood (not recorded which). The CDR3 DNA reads TGTGCCAGCAGTTACTCGCCCAGATTCTCTGGAAACACCATATATTTT. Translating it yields CASSYSPRFSGNTIYF.